The rows below give T cell receptor beta chains drawn from one sample of a study of cytomegalovirus exposure and HLA in healthy donors. Only in-frame clones appear in the TCRdb table, and some are missing; sequencing was by immunoSEQ multiplex PCR. The table records roughly 130,000 clones, around three quarters of them present only once. Source material: PBMCs. The receptor source for this set is a man aged 30 to 45 in good health and CMV-seronegative. CDR3s include the opening cysteine and the closing phenylalanine or tryptophan. A D gene is named only where the DNA matches it firmly. Part of the rows lack a size; the others show once, few, many or a class for expanded clones.

>TRBV30|TRBJ1-4|-|-|13
CAWSAGTNEKLFF
TGTGCCTGGAGTGCAGGAACTAATGAAAAACTGTTTTTT
>TRBV29-1|TRBJ1-2|-|-|13
CSATMEGPYGYTF
TGCAGCGCCACCATGGAGGGGCCCTATGGCTACACCTTC
>TRBV19|TRBJ2-6|-|TRBD1|19
CASSIGGDRRQRGANVLTF
TGTGCCAGTAGTATAGGTGGGGACAGACGTCAACGTGGGGCCAACGTCCTGACTTTC
>TRBV7-8|TRBJ2-5|-|-|15
CASSWTVGAQETQYF
TGTGCCAGCAGCTGGACCGTTGGGGCCCAAGAGACCCAGTACTTC
>TRBV15|TRBJ1-5|once|TRBD1|17
CATSRSRYTGGGQPQHF
TGTGCCACCAGCAGATCGAGGTATACAGGGGGCGGGCAGCCCCAGCATTTT
>TRBV18|TRBJ1-2|-|-|16
CASSENGGGLDYGYTF
TGTGCCAGCTCCGAGAACGGAGGAGGCCTAGACTATGGCTACACCTTC
>TRBV7-8|TRBJ1-1|-|-|12
CASSVNREEAFF
TGTGCCAGCAGCGTCAACAGGGAGGAAGCTTTCTTT
>TRBV7-9|TRBJ1-1|-|TRBD1|14
CASSPRTGNTEAFF
TGTGCCAGCAGCCCCCGGACAGGGAACACTGAAGCTTTCTTT
>TRBV11-2|TRBJ2-3|-|TRBD1|15
CASSRQGAPADTQYF
TGTGCCAGCAGCCGACAGGGGGCGCCCGCAGATACGCAGTATTTT
>TRBV28|TRBJ2-2|once|TRBD1|15
CASSLWAGGVGELFF
TGTGCCAGCAGTTTATGGGCAGGGGGAGTCGGGGAGCTGTTTTTT
>TRBV5-1|TRBJ1-2|-|-|11
CASSGRGMRYF
TGCGCCAGCAGCGGGCGGGGTATGAGATACTTC
>TRBV5-1|TRBJ1-2|-|-|13
CASSRGGLEGYTF
TGCGCCAGCAGCCGCGGCGGCCTGGAAGGCTACACCTTC
>TRBV18|TRBJ1-1|-|TRBD1|13
CASSAQGVSEAFF
TGTGCCAGCTCAGCCCAGGGGGTCTCTGAAGCTTTCTTT
>TRBV9|TRBJ2-3|-|-|15
CASSVGQGITDTQYF
TGTGCCAGCAGCGTAGGTCAGGGGATCACAGATACGCAGTATTTT
>TRBV5-1|TRBJ2-5|-|TRBD2|17
CASSPGLGGGILETQYF
TGCGCCAGCAGCCCGGGTCTGGGCGGGGGGATTCTGGAGACCCAGTACTTC
>TRBV5-1|TRBJ1-1|-|TRBD1|16
CASSQPTGAEVTEAFF
TGCGCCAGCAGCCAGCCGACAGGGGCCGAAGTCACTGAAGCTTTCTTT
>TRBV19|TRBJ2-1|-|TRBD1|14
CASSPWTGTDEQFF
TGTGCCAGTAGTCCGTGGACAGGGACCGATGAGCAGTTCTTC